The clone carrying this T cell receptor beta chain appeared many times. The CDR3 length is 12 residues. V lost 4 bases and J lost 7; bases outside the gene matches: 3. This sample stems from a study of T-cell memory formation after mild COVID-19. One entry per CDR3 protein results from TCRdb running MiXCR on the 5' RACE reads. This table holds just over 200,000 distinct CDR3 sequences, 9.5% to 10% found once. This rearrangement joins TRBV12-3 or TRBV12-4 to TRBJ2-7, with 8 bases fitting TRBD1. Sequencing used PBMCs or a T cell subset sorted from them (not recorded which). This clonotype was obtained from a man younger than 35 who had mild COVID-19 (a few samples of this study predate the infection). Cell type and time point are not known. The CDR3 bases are TGTGCCAGCAGTTCAGGGGGCCGGGAGCAGTACTTC. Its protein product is CASSSGGREQYF.